This T cell receptor (beta chain) appears in the sequencing data of a study of beta chain features in type 1 diabetes (dated by TCRdb to 2016 to 2019). Regarding the study in general: No differences in mean age, gender distribution, total cell number or subset yield were found between patients and healthy donors. Across all samples, approximately 98,000,000 sorted cells were examined, and cell number per subset correlated strongly with RNA yield. In the study, TCRB repertoires of sorted circulating CD4+ T cell subsets from recently diagnosed type 1 diabetes patients were compared with those of matched healthy donors. Whereas all 28 donors provided naive and central memory subsets, regulatory and stem cell-like memory subsets were isolated from just 8 patients and roughly 8 healthy donors. What the authors observed across the whole study: Only small numbers of individuals were included in the HLA sub-analyses, which left unresolved whether HLA type had any influence on TCRB rearrangement. Because cDNA was sequenced instead of genomic DNA, activated cells with high expression could be over-represented, although the groups did not differ in activation or CD3 levels. Naive, central memory and regulatory TCRB repertoires appeared to be more alike among patients than among healthy donors. Patients with type 1 diabetes made fewer insertions and deleted more nucleotides at VDJ recombination sites, implying thymic rearrangement abnormalities. A moderate but significant shortening of TCRB CDR3 length was observed in type 1 diabetes patients in all four CD4+ subsets. PCR may preferentially amplify shorter templates, but because patient and control samples were amplified and corrected together, any resulting skew would affect both groups equally.

Each donor gave one peripheral blood draw, averaging approximately 0.12 L, which was collected into heparinised tubes. A BD FACSAria II and a panel including CD45RO, CCR7, CD25, CD127, CD95 and CD27 were used to sort naive, central memory, regulatory and stem cell-like memory CD4+ T cells. Every sorted population had a purity above 95%. PBMCs were separated immediately by Lymphoprep density gradient centrifugation and were stained directly, without being cultured. So that batch effects would be minimized, each experiment stained and sorted samples in pairs, pairing one healthy donor with one patient. As for this clone: This clone's antigen is unknown. There are no base qualities to consult, and no much larger clone falls within one base.

All of the isolated RNA was reverse transcribed with the High Capacity cDNA Reverse Transcription Kit, so expressed TCRB transcripts were sequenced. Deep immunoSEQ sequencing was performed on naive, central memory and regulatory T cell samples, with an average of roughly 3.5 million total reads per sample. After sorted cells were lysed in RLT buffer, RNA was extracted with DNase-treated RNeasy Micro or Mini kits, with the choice depending on cell number. Each cell subset was processed separately to prevent cross-contamination, with patient and healthy donor samples processed together. TCRB sequences were amplified from cDNA with the immunoSEQ multiplex PCR, producing 87-bp fragments spanning the CDR3 region. Amplicons were sequenced on the Illumina HiSeq platform. The authors' analysis ran thus. Synthetic template baselines were used to correct PCR bias computationally, reads within Hamming distance 2 were collapsed together, and singletons that could not be merged were discarded. By aligning reads against IMGT, V, D and J genes, CDR3 length, and insertions or deletions at six rearrangement sites were assigned. Within each subset, clonotype counts were normalized to the number of sorted cells before true diversity and Gini coefficients were calculated with the tcR R package. The overlap coefficient, calculated on TCRB nucleotide sequences, was used to measure repertoire sharing. TCRdb limited this immuneACCESS table to in-frame rearrangements with V and J called. A share of clones is missing; checked studies link under half to unresolved V genes, and the rest is unexplained. The DNA gave D and trimming, while V, J and clone size come from that table. The sample contains more than 150,000 clones, roughly an eighth of them found a single time. Roughly 0.6% of the sample rests with the top ten.

Via the germline V gene (reference sequence), CDR1 is LNHNV and CDR2 YYDKDF. V is cut by 3 bases and J by 5 bases, and the space between the germline ends is 16 bases. Taken from cysteine to phenylalanine, the CDR3 has 15 residues. Only the CDR3 DNA stays, 45 bases, in frame from base 1. The sequenced sample was central memory CD4+ T cells from blood. The V and J genes are TRBV15 and TRBJ2-5; matching of 5 bases hints at TRBD1 as the D gene. The TCR sequence derives from a young woman in good health. The DNA is as follows: TGTGCCACCAGCAGTTCAGGGTTTTTGGCTGAGACCCAGTACTTC. This gives the protein CATSSSGFLAETQYF.